A single sample is the source of the 4 T cell receptor beta chains below, sequenced in a study of response to subunit inactivated influenza vaccine. TCRdb ran MiXCR on the RT-PCR reads and lists one entry per CDR3 protein. The sample comprises roughly 500,000 distinct CDR3 sequences, about 25% of which are singletons, and less than 2.5% rests with the top ten. The sequencing used CD4+ T cells sorted from PBMCs, collected about 5 days after vaccination. The receptors were gathered from a man between 50 and 59 years old who received an inactivated influenza vaccine.

The gene calls are TRBV7-9 and TRBJ2-5; 11 positions match TRBD2. Trimming removed 5 bases from V and 3 bases from J; junction bases left unmatched: 5. Germline-derived CDR1 and CDR2 are SEHNR and FQNEAQ (reference sequence). CDR3 length equals 15 residues. CDR3 nucleotide sequence: TGTGCCAGCAGCCTATCGACTAGCGGGGAAGAGACCCAGTACTTC. This codes for CASSLSTSGEETQYF.

The CDR3 DNA sequence: TGTGCCACCCAGACCGGGACTAGCGGCACAGATACGCAGTATTTT. Translating it yields CATQTGTSGTDTQYF. This rearrangement joins TRBV6-1 to TRBJ2-3; TRBD2 matches at 10 bases. Trimming at V came to 10 bases and at J to 1 base, leaving 8 bases not matched to a gene. Germline lookup yields CDR1 MNHNS and CDR2 SASEGT. CDR3 length equals 15 residues.

The CDR3 DNA is TGTGCCAGCAGTTTATACAAGACCGCTATTTCCTACAATGAGCAGTTCTTC. It encodes CASSLYKTAISYNEQFF. The chain is built from TRBV12-3 or TRBV12-4 and TRBJ2-1; D is uncertain. Trimming removed 2 bases at V and 1 base at J, with 15 bases between. The CDR3 is 17 amino acids.

V is TRBV3-1 and J is TRBJ2-5; 9 positions match TRBD2. This CDR3 is 15 amino acids long. Trimming removed 1 base from V and 4 bases from J; junction bases left unmatched: 4. Germline CDR1 reads LGHDT; CDR2 reads YNNKEL (reference sequence). This chain's CDR3 is CASSQVRRGGETQYF. The CDR3 DNA is TGTGCCAGCAGCCAAGTAAGGCGGGGGGGAGAGACCCAGTACTTC.